A single sample gave rise to the 15 T cell receptor beta chains below, sequenced in a study of monozygotic twins with cystic fibrosis. The data were produced by immunoSEQ multiplex PCR, yet TCRdb's version contains in-frame clones alone and is incomplete. The sample lists 13,000 to 15,000 clones; 80% to 90% were seen once. Sequenced input: blood. These receptors all come from a boy younger than 18 with cystic fibrosis.

The chain is built from TRBV7-9 and TRBJ2-3, with a weak D call TRBD2 (6 bases). Germline assignment: CDR1 SEHNR and CDR2 FQNEAQ (reference sequence). V lost 1 base, J lost 5 bases, and 7 bases lay in between. There are 13 residues in the CDR3. CDR3: CASSLGGEDTQYF. CDR3 bases: TGTGCCAGCAGCTTAGGGGGGGAAGATACGCAGTATTTT.

V gene TRBV5-1 combines with J gene TRBJ2-7; D is possibly TRBD1 (5 bases). The CDR3 totals 15 residues. Germline CDR1 and CDR2: SGHRS and YFSETQ. The V gene lost 4 bases and the J gene lost 3 bases, with 17 bases spanning the gap. The CDR3: CASSQGDFGIYEQYF. The DNA for the CDR3 is TGCGCCAGCAGCCAAGGGGATTTTGGAATCTACGAGCAGTACTTC.

CDR3 DNA: TGTGCCAGCAGCTCTTTTTTGGGGCCATCCTACGAGCAGTACTTC. As protein: CASSSFLGPSYEQYF. The chain uses TRBV7-2 and TRBJ2-7, with D possibly TRBD1 on 5 matching bases. The V end was cut by 4 bases, the J end by 1 base, with 14 bases between. This CDR3 region has 15 residues. Germline CDR1 SGHTA, CDR2 FQGNSA.

This rearrangement joins TRBV2 to TRBJ2-6; D is unresolved. This CDR3 spans 15 amino acids. CDR1 SNHLY and CDR2 FYNNEI come from the germline V gene. V was pared by 2 bases and J by 5 bases, with 10 bases between. CDR3 region: CASSERSSWANVLTF. As DNA, the CDR3 is TGTGCCAGCAGTGAAAGGAGTTCGTGGGCCAACGTCCTGACTTTC.

The V call is TRBV5-1, the J call TRBJ1-1; unclear D gene. This CDR3 spans 14 amino acids. V dropped 2 bases and J dropped 2 bases, with 10 bases sitting between them. The V gene's germline CDR1 is SGHRS and CDR2 YFSETQ. The CDR3 coding sequence is TGCGCCAGCAGCTTTGGAGGTCTCAACACTGAAGCTTTCTTT. It encodes CASSFGGLNTEAFF.

The CDR3 DNA is TGTGCCAGCAGCGTAGGAATTGGGCGCGACTATGGCTACACCTTC. Amino acid sequence: CASSVGIGRDYGYTF. The rearrangement uses TRBV9 and TRBJ1-2; the D is unclear. This CDR3 is 15 amino acids long. Germline-derived CDR1 and CDR2 are SGDLS and YYNGEE. V was trimmed by 0 bases and J by 3 bases, leaving 12 bases between them. Filled out from reference TRBV9 and TRBJ1-2, the complete variable domain reads DSGVTQTPKHLITATGQRVTLRCSPRSGDLSVYWYQQSLDQGLQFLIQYYNGEERAKGNILERFSAQQFPDLHSELNLSSLELGDSALYFCASSVGIGRDYGYTFGSGTRLTVV.

The chain employs TRBV5-1 and TRBJ2-7, with 11 bases fitting TRBD2. After removal of 0 bases from V and 1 base from J, the junction contained 0 bases not matched to a gene. Per the germline V gene, CDR1 is SGHRS and CDR2 is YFSETQ. The length of the CDR3 is 15 residues. The CDR3 spells CASSLGLAGSYEQYF. The CDR3 DNA reads TGCGCCAGCAGCTTGGGACTAGCGGGGTCCTACGAGCAGTACTTC.

V is TRBV6-5 and J is TRBJ1-1; a weak D match, TRBD1 (5 bases). CDR1 and CDR2 from the germline V gene are MNHEY and SVGAGI. The CDR3 runs 13 residues. V shed 6 bases and J shed 1 base, with 9 bases lying between them. DNA for the CDR3: TGTGCCAGCAGCTCCAGGGAGAACACTGAAGCTTTCTTT. This encodes CASSSRENTEAFF.

This clone was recorded once. This sequence joins TRBV9 and TRBJ1-1; tentatively, D is TRBD1 (6 bases). This CDR3 has 16 amino acids. CDR1 and CDR2 (germline): SGDLS, YYNGEE. Trimming removed 3 bases at V and 1 base at J, with 16 bases between. The CDR3 protein is CASSATKTGTNTEAFF. The CDR3 region has the DNA TGTGCCAGCAGCGCAACTAAGACAGGCACGAACACTGAAGCTTTCTTT.

This sequence joins TRBV23-1 and TRBJ2-7, with 9 bases aligning to TRBD1. TRBV23-1 is given ORF status, its function remaining uncertain. V lost 1 base, J lost 5 bases, and 12 bases stayed unmatched. The CDR3 sequence is 17 residues long. The CDR3 sequence: CASSQWGLRGQGDEQYF. The CDR3 coding sequence is TGCGCCAGCAGTCAATGGGGACTACGGGGACAGGGTGACGAGCAGTACTTC.

This rearrangement joins TRBV18 to TRBJ2-4; possibly TRBD1 for D (6 bases). CDR3 length equals 19 residues. Germline CDR1 is KGHSH and CDR2 is LQKENI. Trimming removed 2 bases from V and 1 base from J, with 21 bases in between. CDR3 region: CASSPAISGTPDAKNIQYF. CDR3 DNA sequence: TGTGCCAGCTCACCAGCAATTTCCGGGACACCAGACGCCAAAAACATTCAGTACTTC. Based on the CDR3 plus reference TRBV18 and TRBJ2-4, the full variable domain is NAGVMQNPRHLVRRRGQEARLRCSPMKGHSHVYWYRQLPEEGLKFMVYLQKENIIDESGMPKERFSAEFPKEGPSILRIQQVVRGDSAAYFCASSPAISGTPDAKNIQYFGAGTRLSVL.

The chain employs TRBV28 and TRBJ2-3; TRBD1 might be the D (5 bases). V was trimmed by 4 bases and J by 1 base, leaving 12 bases between them. The germline CDR1 and CDR2 sequences are MDHEN and SYDVKM. This CDR3 region has 15 residues. The CDR3 DNA reads as TGTGCCAGCAGTTCGTCGACAGTTGGCACAGATACGCAGTATTTT. Its protein is CASSSSTVGTDTQYF.

CDR3 sequence (DNA): TGTGCCAGCAGCTCGCAACCTTCCGAGCAGTACTTC. This encodes CASSSQPSEQYF. V is TRBV5-4 and J is TRBJ2-7; D gene unclear. The CDR3 is made up of 12 amino acids. V dropped 3 bases and J dropped 6 bases, with 10 bases sitting between them. Germline V gives CDR1 SGHNT, CDR2 YYREEE (reference sequence).

The rearrangement links TRBV4-1 to TRBJ2-1, with a weak D call TRBD2 (6 bases). This CDR3 has 17 residues. Trimming stripped 3 bases from V and 7 bases from J, with 22 bases between. The germline gives CDR1 MGHRA, CDR2 YSYEKL. This CDR3 is CASSQGVGTRAENEQFF. Here the CDR3 DNA reads TGCGCCAGCAGCCAGGGCGTCGGGACTCGAGCTGAAAATGAGCAGTTCTTC.

This clone was seen once. The V and J genes are TRBV15 and TRBJ1-1; D perhaps matches TRBD1 (6 bases). This CDR3 is built from 14 residues. CDR1 is LNHNV, CDR2 YYDKDF, per germline (reference sequence). V shed 1 base and J shed 3 bases, with 9 bases lying between them. The CDR3: CATSRGDRYTEAFF. The CDR3 region has the DNA TGTGCCACCAGCAGAGGCGACAGGTACACTGAAGCTTTCTTT.